One sample yielded the 18 T cell receptor beta chains listed below, sequenced in a study of vaccination effects on CD4 cells after COVID-19. The table came from immunoSEQ multiplex PCR; TCRdb's copy has only in-frame clones and leaves some out. This repertoire shows about 20,000 clones, approximately 70% found once; its top ten account for approximately 9.1%. Antigen-specific CD4+ T cells were expanded (with viral peptide pools) by the ViraFEST assay ahead of sequencing. Cells that had been cultured for roughly eleven days were the source of isolated CD4+ T cells. Vaccinees lacked prior SARS-CoV-2 infection and tested negative for nucleocapsid antibodies. Antigen specificity for these receptors is unknown. Material: CD4+ T cells from PBMCs cultured with HCoV-NL63 spike peptides, obtained before COVID-19 vaccination. Source of these receptors: a human donor who received a COVID-19 vaccine.

The chain is built from TRBV2 and TRBJ1-1; D remains ambiguous. Per germline, CDR1 SNHLY and CDR2 FYNNEI. V was pared by 4 bases and J by 4 bases, with 16 bases between. This CDR3 is 15 amino acids long. The CDR3 DNA is TGTGCCAGCAGTGTTTTCACCGGATTTAGCACTGAAGCTTTCTTT. Its protein is CASSVFTGFSTEAFF.

The chain is built from TRBV2 and TRBJ2-2; 7 positions match TRBD1. V lost 6 bases to trimming and J lost 3 bases; unmatched junction nucleotides: 4. This CDR3 comprises 14 residues. Per the germline V gene, CDR1 is SNHLY and CDR2 is FYNNEI. The CDR3 loop is CASRTDRDTGELFF. The CDR3 nucleotides read TGTGCCAGCAGAACTGACAGGGACACCGGGGAGCTGTTTTTT. The complete variable domain, with remaining parts taken from reference TRBV2 and TRBJ2-2, reads EPEVTQTPSHQVTQMGQEVILRCVPISNHLYFYWYRQILGQKVEFLVSFYNNEISEKSEIFDDQFSVERPDGSNFTLKIRSTKLEDSAMYFCASRTDRDTGELFFGEGSRLTVL.

The rearrangement joins TRBV12-3 or TRBV12-4 to TRBJ1-1; D unclear. With 2 bases removed from V and 0 bases from J, the gap between germline ends came to 4 bases. This CDR3 has 13 amino acids. CDR3 DNA: TGTGCCAGCAGTTTAATCATGAACACTGAAGCTTTCTTT. This codes for CASSLIMNTEAFF.

The chain uses TRBV25-1 and TRBJ1-3, with 9 bases identical to TRBD1. The CDR3 runs 16 residues. Losses at the gene ends were 5 bases for V and 4 bases for J; bases not matched to a gene: 9. CDR1 and CDR2 (germline): MGHDK, SYGVNS. CDR3 nucleotide sequence: TGTGCCAGCAGTCTAGGACAGGGGTCGTGGGGAAACACCATATATTTT. It codes for CASSLGQGSWGNTIYF. The whole variable domain, remainder taken from reference TRBV25-1 and TRBJ1-3, is EADIYQTPRYLVIGTGKKITLECSQTMGHDKMYWYQQDPGMELHLIHYSYGVNSTEKGDLSSESTVSRIRTEHFPLTLESARPSHTSQYLCASSLGQGSWGNTIYFGEGSWLTVV.

The chain employs TRBV19 and TRBJ2-7; maybe TRBD2 (6 bases). The V gene lost 0 bases and the J gene lost 4 bases, with 16 bases spanning the gap. Germline lookup yields CDR1 LNHDA and CDR2 SQIVND (reference sequence). The CDR3 runs 16 residues. CDR3 sequence (DNA): TGTGCCAGTAGTATAGACGCGGGGCCCGGGGGTTACGAGCAGTACTTC. Protein product: CASSIDAGPGGYEQYF.

The rearrangement uses TRBV24-1 and TRBJ2-7; D is ambiguous. CDR1 and CDR2 (germline): KGHDR, SFDVKD. Between the trimmed V and J ends, which lost 4 bases and 8 bases, there was a span of 11 bases. The CDR3 is 12 residues long. The CDR3 DNA is TGTGCCACCAGTGACTATGGCCATAAGCAGTACTTC. Protein product: CATSDYGHKQYF.

The J gene is TRBJ2-5, the V gene TRBV19, with D possibly being TRBD2 (6 bases). Germline V gives CDR1 LNHDA, CDR2 SQIVND (reference sequence). This CDR3 has 15 amino acids. The ends were cut back, 3 bases at V and 2 bases at J, with 13 bases in the middle. CDR3 sequence (DNA): TGTGCCAGTAGTATTCCAGCGGGTCCACAAGAGACCCAGTACTTC. It is translated as CASSIPAGPQETQYF.

J is TRBJ1-6 and V is TRBV19, with D uncertain. Germline-derived CDR1 and CDR2 are LNHDA and SQIVND (reference sequence). V lost 6 bases, J lost 0 bases, and 6 bases lay in between. This CDR3 is built from 14 residues. CDR3 region: CASRASSYNSPLHF. The CDR3 nucleotides are TGTGCCAGTAGGGCAAGCTCCTATAATTCACCCCTCCACTTT.

The chain has TRBV27 and TRBJ2-2; no clear D gene. The CDR3 covers 16 residues. Germline V gives CDR1 MNHEY, CDR2 SMNVEV (reference sequence). Trimming shortened V by 3 bases and J by 0 bases, and 11 bases separated the two germline ends. CDR3 protein: CASSFPGQSNTGELFF. In nucleotides, the CDR3 is TGTGCCAGCAGTTTCCCCGGCCAGTCGAACACCGGGGAGCTGTTTTTT.

The V and J genes are TRBV4-1 and TRBJ2-7; TRBD1 matches at 9 bases. CDR3 length equals 17 residues. After removal of 5 bases from V and 2 bases from J, the junction contained 13 bases not matched to a gene. Germline V gene sequence: CDR1 MGHRA, CDR2 YSYEKL. The CDR3 protein is CASSWHPDRGGTYEQYF. CDR3 coding DNA: TGCGCCAGCAGCTGGCACCCGGACAGGGGTGGAACCTACGAGCAGTACTTC.

V gene TRBV5-1 combines with J gene TRBJ2-7; D gene unclear. The CDR3 is 14 amino acids. Trimming shortened V by 4 bases and J by 2 bases, and 13 bases separated the two germline ends. CDR1 and CDR2 (germline): SGHRS, YFSETQ. CDR3 loop: CASSQLTDAYEQYF. For the CDR3, the DNA is TGCGCCAGCAGCCAACTGACCGATGCCTACGAGCAGTACTTC.

This clone occurred once. The rearrangement links TRBV3-1 (or the pseudogene TRBV3-2) to TRBJ2-3; a weak D match, TRBD2 (5 bases). Germline CDR1 LGHDT, CDR2 YNNKEL (reference sequence). With 4 bases removed from V and 5 bases from J, the gap between germline ends came to 19 bases. The CDR3 consists of 16 residues. CDR3 sequence (DNA): TGTGCCAGCAGCCTGAGGACTCCCATGGAGCGAGATACGCAGTATTTT. Encoded protein: CASSLRTPMERDTQYF.

The chain has TRBV7-2 and TRBJ1-2; D is possibly TRBD1 (5 bases). The CDR3 runs 15 residues. The germline CDR1 and CDR2 sequences are SGHTA and FQGNSA. V was pared by 0 bases and J by 0 bases, with 8 bases between. The CDR3 DNA is TGTGCCAGCAGCTTAGCTCCGGGGGCTAACTATGGCTACACCTTC. It encodes CASSLAPGANYGYTF. The full variable domain, completed using reference TRBV7-2 and TRBJ1-2, is GAGVSQSPSNKVTEKGKDVELRCDPISGHTALYWYRQSLGQGLEFLIYFQGNSAPDKSGLPSDRFSAERTGGSVSTLTIQRTQQEDSAVYLCASSLAPGANYGYTFGSGTRLTVV.

V gene TRBV4-1 combines with J gene TRBJ2-5; 9 bases align to TRBD1. The CDR3 contains 15 residues. V shed 3 bases and J 4 bases; nucleotides not matched to a gene: 6. Germline V CDR1 and CDR2: MGHRA, YSYEKL. CDR3 bases: TGCGCCAGCAGCCACCACCCGACAGGGGGAGAGACCCAGTACTTC. Protein product: CASSHHPTGGETQYF.

The rearrangement links TRBV25-1 to TRBJ1-1; 9 nucleotides align to TRBD1. This CDR3 spans 14 amino acids. The germline CDR1 and CDR2 sequences are MGHDK and SYGVNS. The V gene end was trimmed by 10 bases and the J gene end by 5 bases; junction bases not matched to a gene: 11. The CDR3 loop reads CATRSTGGLTEAFF. The CDR3 DNA is TGTGCCACCCGATCGACAGGGGGATTGACTGAAGCTTTCTTT. Full variable domain (rest looked up from reference TRBV25-1 and TRBJ1-1): EADIYQTPRYLVIGTGKKITLECSQTMGHDKMYWYQQDPGMELHLIHYSYGVNSTEKGDLSSESTVSRIRTEHFPLTLESARPSHTSQYLCATRSTGGLTEAFFGQGTRLTVV.

The table lists this clone with a few counts. This chain joins TRBV5-4 and TRBJ2-1, with unresolved D. Looked up from germline, CDR1 is SGHNT and CDR2 is YYREEE (reference sequence). With 1 base removed from V and 0 bases from J, the gap between germline ends came to 8 bases. This CDR3 region has 15 residues. CDR3 DNA: TGTGCCAGCAGCTTGACAACACCCTCCTACAATGAGCAGTTCTTC. Protein product: CASSLTTPSYNEQFF.

The sample holds one count of this clone. The genes are TRBV12-3 or TRBV12-4 and TRBJ1-2; possible D gene TRBD1, 6 bases. V dropped 1 base and J dropped 8 bases, with 11 bases sitting between them. The CDR3 covers 13 residues. The CDR3 here is CASSLGQGRGYTF. The CDR3 bases are TGTGCCAGCAGTTTAGGGCAGGGGAGGGGCTACACCTTC.

The sample holds a few counts of this clone. This chain connects TRBV7-9 to TRBJ1-2, with no clear D. Germline V lookup: CDR1 SEHNR, CDR2 FQNEAQ (reference sequence). CDR3 length: 11 amino acids. Trimming shortened V by 5 bases and J by 7 bases, and 8 bases separated the two germline ends. The CDR3: CASSDRRGYTF. The CDR3 nucleotides read TGTGCCAGCAGCGATCGGCGTGGCTACACCTTC.